These T cell receptor beta chains were read from a single sample in a study of regulatory T cells in long-lasting Graves disease. TCRdb redid the calling of the multiplex PCR reads with MiXCR, one entry per CDR3 protein. The sample has roughly 440,000 distinct CDR3 sequences; about 16% are singletons. These data also featured in a second study, about T cells in Graves' hyperthyroidism and ophthalmopathy.

The sample was peripheral blood mononuclear cells (PBMCs), taken at new diagnosis, from a patient treated with antithyroid drugs. These TCRs come from a woman younger than 30 with Graves disease. The CDR3 runs from the conserved cysteine through the conserved F or W. Each record gives: clone size, D gene, V gene, J gene, CDR3 protein, CDR3 DNA. The D gene is left open where the match is weak. The listing skips clone size in some rows; elsewhere it reads once, few, many or a size class.

>.|.|TRBV5-1|TRBJ2-7
CASSLDPDSYEQYF
TGCGCCAGCAGCTTGGATCCAGACTCCTACGAGCAGTACTTC
>many|TRBD1|TRBV2|TRBJ1-5
CASSRQGAYQPQHF
TGTGCCAGCAGTCGACAGGGGGCCTATCAGCCCCAGCATTTT
>.|TRBD2|TRBV5-1|TRBJ2-5
CASSLRSGGLETQYF
TGCGCCAGCAGCTTGAGGTCGGGAGGTCTGGAGACCCAGTACTTC
>.|.|TRBV20-1|TRBJ1-6
CSAPPLHF
TGCAGTGCCCCCCCCCTCCACTTT
>.|.|TRBV4-3|TRBJ2-7
CASSQGLNYEQYF
TGCGCCAGCAGCCAAGGACTAAACTACGAGCAGTACTTC
>.|TRBD2|TRBV14|TRBJ2-1
CASSQVAGEIHEQFF
TGTGCCAGCAGCCAAGTTGCGGGAGAAATCCATGAGCAGTTCTTC
>few|.|TRBV9|TRBJ2-5
CASSVTGGQETQYF
TGTGCCAGCAGCGTGACAGGAGGCCAAGAGACCCAGTACTTC
>.|.|TRBV4-2|TRBJ2-7
CASSQDPSIGYEQYF
TGTGCCAGCAGCCAAGATCCCAGTATTGGTTACGAGCAGTACTTC
>many|TRBD2|TRBV30|TRBJ2-1
CAWSAGRGEQFF
TGTGCCTGGAGTGCCGGGAGGGGAGAGCAGTTCTTC
>many|.|TRBV28|TRBJ1-5
CASSLWAGENQPQHF
TGTGCCAGCAGTTTGTGGGCGGGGGAGAATCAGCCCCAGCATTTT
>many|.|TRBV20-1|TRBJ2-7
CSAEAAGSSYEQYF
TGCAGTGCTGAGGCGGCAGGTAGCTCCTACGAGCAGTACTTC
>.|.|TRBV15|TRBJ1-6
CATSRPPGGKNSPLHF
TGTGCCACCAGCAGACCCCCCGGCGGGAAGAATTCACCCCTCCACTTT
>few|.|TRBV19|TRBJ1-2
CASRHATGYTF
TGTGCCAGTAGACACGCTACAGGCTACACCTTC
>many|.|TRBV30|TRBJ2-1
CAWSHENEQFF
TGTGCCTGGAGTCATGAAAATGAGCAGTTCTTC
>many|.|TRBV28|TRBJ2-1
CASTTRTGARIYF
TGTGCCAGCACAACCCGGACCGGCGCCCGGATTTACTTC
>many|TRBD2|TRBV12-3/TRBV12-4|TRBJ2-1
CASSLLGLEFF
TGTGCCAGCAGCCTACTAGGACTAGAGTTCTTC
>many|.|TRBV28|TRBJ1-1
CASIGQGFTEAFF
TGTGCCAGCATAGGGCAGGGCTTCACTGAAGCTTTCTTT
>few|.|TRBV20-1|TRBJ1-2
CSAHIRDYYGYTF
TGCAGTGCCCACATTAGGGACTACTATGGCTACACCTTC
>.|.|TRBV20-1|TRBJ1-3
CSARDRYSSGNTIYF
TGCAGTGCTAGAGATCGGTACAGCTCTGGAAACACCATATATTTT
>.|.|TRBV20-1|TRBJ2-2
CSAAPQNTGELFF
TGCAGTGCGGCCCCTCAAAACACCGGGGAGCTGTTTTTT
>few|.|TRBV5-5|TRBJ1-6
CASRNPGRGGDSPLHF
TGTGCCAGCAGGAACCCCGGGAGGGGTGGGGATTCACCCCTCCACTTT
>few|TRBD2|TRBV5-1|TRBJ2-5
CASSSGLAGSQETQYF
TGCGCCAGCAGCTCCGGACTAGCGGGATCTCAAGAGACCCAGTACTTC
>many|TRBD2|TRBV28|TRBJ2-1
CASTSGRERYSYNEQFF
TGTGCCAGCACTAGCGGGAGAGAACGTTACTCCTACAATGAGCAGTTCTTC
>many|TRBD1|TRBV12-3/TRBV12-4|TRBJ1-4
CASSLPRGQGEEKLFF
TGTGCCAGCAGTTTACCCCGAGGTCAGGGGGAGGAAAAACTGTTTTTT
>.|.|TRBV7-6|TRBJ2-7
CASSLAGIGQGDRVF
TGTGCCAGCAGCTTAGCGGGAATTGGGCAGGGTGATCGGGTCTTC
>.|TRBD2|TRBV27|TRBJ2-3
CASSLSVAGGFTDTQYF
TGTGCCAGCAGTTTATCTGTTGCGGGAGGGTTCACAGATACGCAGTATTTT
>many|.|TRBV19|TRBJ1-2
CASLGPSGDINYGYTF
TGTGCCAGTTTGGGGCCTTCGGGGGACATAAACTATGGCTACACCTTC
>many|.|TRBV6-1|TRBJ2-1
CASSGWGEDEQFF
TGTGCCAGCAGTGGATGGGGGGAAGATGAGCAGTTCTTC
>.|TRBD2|TRBV19|TRBJ2-1
CASSSLAGGINEQFF
TGTGCCAGTAGTTCCCTTGCGGGAGGTATCAATGAGCAGTTCTTC
>many|.|TRBV28|TRBJ1-2
CASSPPKAGYTF
TGTGCCAGCAGCCCGCCTAAGGCGGGCTACACCTTC
>many|.|TRBV11-2|TRBJ1-5
CASSRTDLPNQPQHF
TGTGCCAGCAGCCGGACAGATTTGCCGAATCAGCCCCAGCATTTT
>few|TRBD1|TRBV19|TRBJ2-1
CASSMDRAAAAYNEQFF
TGTGCCAGTAGTATGGACAGGGCAGCAGCGGCCTACAATGAGCAGTTCTTC
>many|.|TRBV27|TRBJ1-1
CASSFEGVNTEAFF
TGTGCCAGCAGTTTCGAGGGTGTGAACACTGAAGCTTTCTTT
>many|TRBD2|TRBV20-1|TRBJ2-1
CSATAREVSYNEQFF
TGCAGTGCTACTGCGCGGGAGGTCTCCTACAATGAGCAGTTCTTC
>many|.|TRBV28|TRBJ2-7
CASSKAGRDEQYF
TGTGCCAGCAGTAAAGCCGGGCGCGACGAGCAGTACTTC
>many|TRBD2|TRBV7-2|TRBJ2-1
CASSRSGRAWEQFF
TGTGCCAGCAGTCGTAGCGGGAGGGCATGGGAGCAGTTCTTC
>.|TRBD2|TRBV19|TRBJ2-7
CASSIGGGTTYEQYF
TGTGCCAGTAGTATTGGCGGGGGTACTACCTACGAGCAGTACTTC
>many|.|TRBV12-3/TRBV12-4|TRBJ2-5
CASSSPTAGQETQYF
TGTGCCAGCAGTTCCCCAACAGCAGGTCAAGAGACCCAGTACTTC
>few|.|TRBV5-4|TRBJ2-5
CASSLGWGAETQYF
TGTGCCAGCAGCTTGGGATGGGGCGCGGAGACCCAGTACTTC
>many|.|TRBV7-8|TRBJ1-5
CASSSGPRSNQPQHF
TGTGCCAGCAGCTCGGGACCCCGTAGCAATCAGCCCCAGCATTTT
>many|.|TRBV19|TRBJ1-1
CASSIGPDTNTEAFF
TGTGCCAGTAGTATAGGCCCAGACACAAACACTGAAGCTTTCTTT
>many|TRBD1|TRBV15|TRBJ2-5
CATSRETGEETQYF
TGTGCCACCAGCCGTGAGACAGGGGAAGAGACCCAGTACTTC